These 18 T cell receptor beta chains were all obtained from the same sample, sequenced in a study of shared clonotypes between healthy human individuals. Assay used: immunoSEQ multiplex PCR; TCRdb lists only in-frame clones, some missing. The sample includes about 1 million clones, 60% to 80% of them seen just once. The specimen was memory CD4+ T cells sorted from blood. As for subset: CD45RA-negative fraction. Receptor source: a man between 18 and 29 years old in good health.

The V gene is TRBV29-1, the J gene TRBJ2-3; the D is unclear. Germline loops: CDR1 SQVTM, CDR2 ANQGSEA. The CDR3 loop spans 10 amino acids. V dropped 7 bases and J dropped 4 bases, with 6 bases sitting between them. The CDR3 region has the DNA TGCAGCGGGCTCGCAGATACGCAGTATTTT. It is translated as CSGLADTQYF.

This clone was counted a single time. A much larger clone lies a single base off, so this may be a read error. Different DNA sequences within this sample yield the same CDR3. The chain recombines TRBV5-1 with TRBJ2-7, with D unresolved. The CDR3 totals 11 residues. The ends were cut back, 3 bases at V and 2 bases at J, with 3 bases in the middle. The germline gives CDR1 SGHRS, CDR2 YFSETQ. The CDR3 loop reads CASSSTYEQYF. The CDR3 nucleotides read TGCGCCAGCAGCTCAACCTACGAGCAGTACTTC.

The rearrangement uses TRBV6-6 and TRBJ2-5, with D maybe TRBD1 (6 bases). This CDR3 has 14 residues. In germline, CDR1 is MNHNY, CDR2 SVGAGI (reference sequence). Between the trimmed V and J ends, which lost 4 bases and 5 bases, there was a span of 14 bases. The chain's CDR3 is CASSSLPGDETQYF. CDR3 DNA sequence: TGTGCCAGCAGTTCCCTCCCAGGGGACGAGACCCAGTACTTC.

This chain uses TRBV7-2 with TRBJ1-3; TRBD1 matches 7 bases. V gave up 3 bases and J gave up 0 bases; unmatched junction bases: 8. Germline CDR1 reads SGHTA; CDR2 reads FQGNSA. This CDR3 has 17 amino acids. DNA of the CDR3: TGTGCCAGCAGCTTCGGAACAGGGGTTACCTCTGGAAACACCATATATTTT. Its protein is CASSFGTGVTSGNTIYF.

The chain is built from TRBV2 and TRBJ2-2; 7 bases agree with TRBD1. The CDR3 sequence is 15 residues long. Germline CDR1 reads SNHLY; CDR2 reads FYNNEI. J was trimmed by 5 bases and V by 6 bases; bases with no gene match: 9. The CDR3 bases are TGTGCCAGCAGACAAGGACAGGCTGGGACCGGGGAGCTGTTTTTT. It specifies CASRQGQAGTGELFF. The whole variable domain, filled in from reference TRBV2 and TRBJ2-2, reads EPEVTQTPSHQVTQMGQEVILRCVPISNHLYFYWYRQILGQKVEFLVSFYNNEISEKSEIFDDQFSVERPDGSNFTLKIRSTKLEDSAMYFCASRQGQAGTGELFFGEGSRLTVL.

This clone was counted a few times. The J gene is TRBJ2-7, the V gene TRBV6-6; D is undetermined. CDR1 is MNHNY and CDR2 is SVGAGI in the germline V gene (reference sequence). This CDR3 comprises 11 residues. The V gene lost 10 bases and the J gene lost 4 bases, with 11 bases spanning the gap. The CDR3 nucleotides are TGTGCCACCCGCGGAGCGTACGAGCAGTACTTC. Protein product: CATRGAYEQYF.

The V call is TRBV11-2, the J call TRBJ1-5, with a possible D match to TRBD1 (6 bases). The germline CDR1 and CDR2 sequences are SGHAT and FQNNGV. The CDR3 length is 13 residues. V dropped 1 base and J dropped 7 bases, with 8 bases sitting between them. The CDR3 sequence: CASSLGRGQPQHF. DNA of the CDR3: TGTGCCAGCAGCTTAGGCAGGGGCCAGCCCCAGCATTTT.

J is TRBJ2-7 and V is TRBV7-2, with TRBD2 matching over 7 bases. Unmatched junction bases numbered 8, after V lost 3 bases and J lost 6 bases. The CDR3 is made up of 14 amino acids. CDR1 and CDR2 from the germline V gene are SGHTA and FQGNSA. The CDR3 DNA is TGTGCCAGCAGCTTCTCAGCGGGAATAGGCGAGCAGTACTTC. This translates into CASSFSAGIGEQYF.

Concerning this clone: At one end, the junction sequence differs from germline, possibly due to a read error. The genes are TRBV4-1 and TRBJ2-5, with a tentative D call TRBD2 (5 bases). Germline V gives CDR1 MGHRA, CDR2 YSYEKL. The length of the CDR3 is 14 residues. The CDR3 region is CAGSQEGSAETQYF. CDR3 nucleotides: TGCGCCGGCAGCCAAGAGGGTAGCGCCGAGACCCAGTACTTC.

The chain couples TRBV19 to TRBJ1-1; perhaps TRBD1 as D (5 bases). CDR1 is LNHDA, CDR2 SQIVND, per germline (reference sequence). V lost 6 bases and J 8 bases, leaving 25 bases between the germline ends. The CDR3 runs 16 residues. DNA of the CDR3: TGTGCCAGTAGGAAGAGGGGATGGCAGACCCTCGAGGAAGCTTTCTTT. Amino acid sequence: CASRKRGWQTLEEAFF. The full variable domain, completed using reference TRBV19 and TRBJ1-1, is DGGITQSPKYLFRKEGQNVTLSCEQNLNHDAMYWYRQDPGQGLRLIYYSQIVNDFQKGDIAEGYSVSREKKESFPLTVTSAQKNPTAFYLCASRKRGWQTLEEAFFGQGTRLTVV.

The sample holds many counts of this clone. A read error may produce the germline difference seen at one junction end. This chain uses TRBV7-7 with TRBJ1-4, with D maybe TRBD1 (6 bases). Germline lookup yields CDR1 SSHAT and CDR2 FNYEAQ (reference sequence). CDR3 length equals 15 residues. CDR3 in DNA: TGTGCTAGCAGCTTAGCGGGGGGGGCCGGTGAAAAACTGTTTTTT. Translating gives CASSLAGGAGEKLFF.

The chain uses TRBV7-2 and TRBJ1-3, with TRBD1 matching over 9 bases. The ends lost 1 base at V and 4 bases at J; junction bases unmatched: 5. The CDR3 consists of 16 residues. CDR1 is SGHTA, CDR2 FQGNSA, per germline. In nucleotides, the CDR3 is TGTGCCAGCAGCTTAGGGACAGGGGTTGGGGGAAACACCATATATTTT. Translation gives CASSLGTGVGGNTIYF.

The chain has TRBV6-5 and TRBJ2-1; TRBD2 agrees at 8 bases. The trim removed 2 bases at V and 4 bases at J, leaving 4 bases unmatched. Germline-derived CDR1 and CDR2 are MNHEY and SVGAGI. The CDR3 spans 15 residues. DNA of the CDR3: TGTGCCAGCAGTTACGGAGTAGCGGGATACAATGAGCAGTTCTTC. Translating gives CASSYGVAGYNEQFF.

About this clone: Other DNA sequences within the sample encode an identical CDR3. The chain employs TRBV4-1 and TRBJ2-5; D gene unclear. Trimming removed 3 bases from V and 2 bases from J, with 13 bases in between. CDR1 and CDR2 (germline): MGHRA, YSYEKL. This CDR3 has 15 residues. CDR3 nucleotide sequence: TGCGCCAGCAGCCACCCCGGACGGCCACAAGAGACCCAGTACTTC. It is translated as CASSHPGRPQETQYF.

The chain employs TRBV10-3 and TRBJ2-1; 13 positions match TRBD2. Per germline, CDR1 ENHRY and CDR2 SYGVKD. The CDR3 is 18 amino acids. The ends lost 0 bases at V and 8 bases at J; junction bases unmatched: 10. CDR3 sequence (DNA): TGTGCCATCAGTGAGTCACCATCTCCGGGACTAGCGGGGTATGAGCAGTTCTTC. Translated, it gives CAISESPSPGLAGYEQFF.

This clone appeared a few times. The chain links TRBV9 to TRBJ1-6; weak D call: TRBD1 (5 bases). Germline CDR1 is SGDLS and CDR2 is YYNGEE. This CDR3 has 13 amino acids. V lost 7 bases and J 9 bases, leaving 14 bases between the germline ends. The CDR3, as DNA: TGTGCCAGCGGTGGGGCGGGGAGTTCACCCCTCCACTTT. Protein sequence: CASGGAGSSPLHF. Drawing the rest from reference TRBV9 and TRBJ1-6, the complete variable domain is DSGVTQTPKHLITATGQRVTLRCSPRSGDLSVYWYQQSLDQGLQFLIQYYNGEERAKGNILERFSAQQFPDLHSELNLSSLELGDSALYFCASGGAGSSPLHFGNGTRLTVT.

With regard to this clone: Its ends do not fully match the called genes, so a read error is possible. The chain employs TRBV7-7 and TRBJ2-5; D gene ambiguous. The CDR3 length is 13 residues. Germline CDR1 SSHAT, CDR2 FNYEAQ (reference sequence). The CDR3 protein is CASSMQLQETQYF. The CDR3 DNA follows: TGTGCTAGCAGTATGCAACTCCAAGAGACCCAGTACTTC. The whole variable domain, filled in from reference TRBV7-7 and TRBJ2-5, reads GAGVSQSPRYKVTKRGQDVTLRCDPISSHATLYWYQQALGQGPEFLTYFNYEAQPDKSGLPSDRFSAERPEGSISTLTIQRTEQRDSAMYRCASSMQLQETQYFGPGTRLLVL.

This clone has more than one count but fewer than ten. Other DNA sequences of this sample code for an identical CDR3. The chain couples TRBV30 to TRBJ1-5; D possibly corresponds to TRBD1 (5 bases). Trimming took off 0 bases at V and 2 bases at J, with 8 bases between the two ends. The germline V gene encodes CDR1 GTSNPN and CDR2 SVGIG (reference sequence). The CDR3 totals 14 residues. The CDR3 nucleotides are TGTGCCTGGAGTGTAGCCAGGGGCAATCAGCCCCAGCATTTT. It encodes CAWSVARGNQPQHF. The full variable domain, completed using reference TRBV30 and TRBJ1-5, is SQTIHQWPATLVQPVGSPLSLECTVEGTSNPNLYWYRQAAGRGLQLLFYSVGIGQISSEVPQNLSASRPQDRQFILSSKKLLLSDSGFYLCAWSVARGNQPQHFGDGTRLSIL.